These T cell receptor beta chains were read from a single sample in a study of shared clonotypes between healthy human individuals. The data were produced by immunoSEQ multiplex PCR, yet TCRdb's version contains in-frame clones alone and is incomplete. Altogether over a million clones are present, approximately 80% being singletons, with the ten largest covering roughly 0.56%. What was sequenced was memory CD4+ T cells from PBMCs. These receptors were taken from a man aged 18 to 35 in good health. Some clones in this sample may be carry-over from other donors' samples. The CDR3 runs from the conserved cysteine through the conserved F or W. The D gene is left open where the match is weak. Not all rows give a size; the values are once, few, many and, for expanded clones, a class.

V gene	D gene	clone size	J gene	CDR3 length	CDR3 protein	CDR3 DNA
TRBV19	.	.	TRBJ2-7	14	CASSLLMSSYEQYF	TGTGCCAGTAGTCTGTTAATGAGCTCCTACGAGCAGTACTTC
TRBV6-6	.	.	TRBJ1-4	14	CASSYSGDDEKLFF	TGTGCCAGCAGTTATTCAGGAGACGATGAAAAACTGTTTTTT
TRBV30	.	.	TRBJ1-2	12	CAWSGGNYGYTF	TGTGCCTGGAGTGGGGGGAACTATGGCTACACCTTC
TRBV11-3	TRBD2	few	TRBJ2-2	13	CASSPSGYGELFF	TGTGCCAGCAGCCCTAGCGGGTACGGGGAGCTGTTTTTT
TRBV30	.	few	TRBJ2-1	15	CAWSVAWSSHNEQFF	TGTGCCTGGAGTGTGGCTTGGAGTAGCCACAATGAGCAGTTCTTC
TRBV6-1	.	.	TRBJ2-7	13	CASSEAVHYEQYF	TGTGCCAGCAGTGAAGCAGTACACTACGAGCAGTACTTC
TRBV5-1	TRBD1	.	TRBJ1-2	15	CASSSTGAPNYGYTF	TGCGCCAGCAGTAGCACAGGGGCTCCTAACTATGGCTACACCTTC
TRBV2	TRBD2	.	TRBJ2-2	15	CASSISGTITGELFF	TGTGCCAGCAGTATCTCCGGGACTATCACCGGGGAGCTGTTTTTT
TRBV6-6	.	.	TRBJ1-5	14	CASSRVRSNQPQHF	TGTGCCAGCAGTAGGGTGCGGAGCAATCAGCCCCAGCATTTT
TRBV7-9	.	few	TRBJ2-4	12	CASSLSNSFQYF	TGTGCCAGCAGCTTAAGTAATTCTTTTCAGTACTTC
TRBV18	.	.	TRBJ1-1	14	CASSPRNLNTEAFF	TGTGCCAGCTCACCCAGAAACCTGAACACTGAAGCTTTCTTT
TRBV28	.	.	TRBJ1-1	16	CASRRQGQLINTEAFF	TGTGCCAGCAGACGCCAGGGACAACTAATTAACACTGAAGCTTTCTTT
TRBV6-6	.	.	TRBJ1-1	14	CASSYGGRSTEAFF	TGTGCCAGCAGTTACGGGGGGCGGAGCACTGAAGCTTTCTTT